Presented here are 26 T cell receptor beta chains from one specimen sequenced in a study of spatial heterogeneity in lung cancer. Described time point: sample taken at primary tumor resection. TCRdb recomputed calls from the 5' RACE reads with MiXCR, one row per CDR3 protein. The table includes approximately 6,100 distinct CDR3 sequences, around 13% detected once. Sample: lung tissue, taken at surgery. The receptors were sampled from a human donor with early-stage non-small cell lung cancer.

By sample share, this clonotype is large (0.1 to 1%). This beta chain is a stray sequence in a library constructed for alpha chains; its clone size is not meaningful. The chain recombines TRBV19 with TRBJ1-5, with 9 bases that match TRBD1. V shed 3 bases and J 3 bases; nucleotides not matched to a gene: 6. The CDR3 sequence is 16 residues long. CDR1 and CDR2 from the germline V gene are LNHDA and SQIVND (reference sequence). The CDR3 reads CASSILDRGDNQPQHF. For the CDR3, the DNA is TGTGCCAGTAGTATCTTGGACAGGGGAGACAATCAGCCCCAGCATTTT.

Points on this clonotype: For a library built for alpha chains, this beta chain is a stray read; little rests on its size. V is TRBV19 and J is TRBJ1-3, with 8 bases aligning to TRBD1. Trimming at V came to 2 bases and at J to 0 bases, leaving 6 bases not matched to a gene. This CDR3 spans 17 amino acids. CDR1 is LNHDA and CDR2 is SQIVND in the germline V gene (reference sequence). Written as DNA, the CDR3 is TGTGCCAGTAGTATATTGGGGACAGGAGTCTCTGGAAACACCATATATTTT. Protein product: CASSILGTGVSGNTIYF.

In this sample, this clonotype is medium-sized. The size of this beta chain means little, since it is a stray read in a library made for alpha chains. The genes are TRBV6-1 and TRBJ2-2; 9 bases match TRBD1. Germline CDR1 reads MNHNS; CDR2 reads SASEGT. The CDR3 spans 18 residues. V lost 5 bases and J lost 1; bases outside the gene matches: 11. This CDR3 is CASSPLLPGQGNTGELFF. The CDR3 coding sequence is TGTGCCAGCAGTCCCCTGCTTCCGGGACAGGGGAACACCGGGGAGCTGTTTTTT.

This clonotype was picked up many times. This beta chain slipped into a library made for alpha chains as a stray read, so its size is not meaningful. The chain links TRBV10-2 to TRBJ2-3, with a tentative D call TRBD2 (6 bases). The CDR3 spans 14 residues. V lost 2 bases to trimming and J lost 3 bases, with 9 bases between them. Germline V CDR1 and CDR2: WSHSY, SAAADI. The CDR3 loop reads CASSEAGTTDTQYF. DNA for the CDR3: TGCGCCAGCAGTGAGGCGGGAACGACAGATACGCAGTATTTT.

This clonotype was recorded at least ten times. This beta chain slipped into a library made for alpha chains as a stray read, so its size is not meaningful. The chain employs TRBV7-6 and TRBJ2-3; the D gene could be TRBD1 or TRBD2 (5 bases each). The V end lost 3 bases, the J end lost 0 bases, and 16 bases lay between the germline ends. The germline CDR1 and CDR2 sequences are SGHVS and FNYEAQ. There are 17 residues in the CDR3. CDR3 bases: TGTGCCAGCAGCTTTGCCTCCGGGACGGCTAGCACAGATACGCAGTATTTT. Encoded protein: CASSFASGTASTDTQYF.

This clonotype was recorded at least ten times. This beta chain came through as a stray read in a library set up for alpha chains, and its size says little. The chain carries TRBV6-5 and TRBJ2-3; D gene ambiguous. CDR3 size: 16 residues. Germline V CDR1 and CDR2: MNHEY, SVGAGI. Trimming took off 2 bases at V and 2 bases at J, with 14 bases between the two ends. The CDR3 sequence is CASSYARNTDTDTQYF. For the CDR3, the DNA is TGTGCCAGCAGTTACGCCCGGAACACAGACACAGATACGCAGTATTTT.

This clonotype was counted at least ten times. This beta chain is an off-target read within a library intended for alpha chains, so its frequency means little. The DNA for the CDR3 is TGTGCCAGCAGCAAAGATCGGGCGCGGGGGGCCTCCTACAATGAGCAGTTCTTC. It translates to CASSKDRARGASYNEQFF. The chain is built from TRBV21-1 and TRBJ2-1; the table's D call, TRBD2, was not checked against the DNA. TRBV21-1 is labeled a pseudogene. The CDR3 is 18 residues long.

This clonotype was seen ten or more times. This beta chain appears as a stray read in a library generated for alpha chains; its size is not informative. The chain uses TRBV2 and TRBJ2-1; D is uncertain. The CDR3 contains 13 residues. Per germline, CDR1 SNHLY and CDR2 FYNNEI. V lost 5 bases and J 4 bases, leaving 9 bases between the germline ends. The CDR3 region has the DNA TGTGCCAGCAGTAAGGGTCGATACAATGAGCAGTTCTTC. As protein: CASSKGRYNEQFF.

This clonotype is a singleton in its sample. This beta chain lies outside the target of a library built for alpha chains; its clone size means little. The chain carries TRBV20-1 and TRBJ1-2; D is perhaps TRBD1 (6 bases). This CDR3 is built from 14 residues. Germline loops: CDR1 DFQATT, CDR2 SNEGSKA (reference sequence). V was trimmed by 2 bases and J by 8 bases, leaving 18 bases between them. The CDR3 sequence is CSARTNRDSTGYTF. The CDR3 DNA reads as TGCAGTGCTAGAACCAACAGGGATTCCACCGGCTACACCTTC.

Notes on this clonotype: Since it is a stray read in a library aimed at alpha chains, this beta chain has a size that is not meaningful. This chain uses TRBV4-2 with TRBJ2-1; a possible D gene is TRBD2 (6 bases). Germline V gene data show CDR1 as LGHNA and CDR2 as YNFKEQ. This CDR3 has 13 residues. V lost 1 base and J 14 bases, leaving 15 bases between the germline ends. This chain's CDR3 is CASSQARAGREFF. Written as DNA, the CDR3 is TGTGCCAGCAGCCAAGCCCGGGCGGGAAGGGAGTTCTTC.

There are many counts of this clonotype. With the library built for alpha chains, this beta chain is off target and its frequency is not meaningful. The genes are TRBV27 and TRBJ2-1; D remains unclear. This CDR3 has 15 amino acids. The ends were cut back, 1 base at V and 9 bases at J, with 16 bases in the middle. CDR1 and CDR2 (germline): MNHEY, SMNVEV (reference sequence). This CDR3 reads CASSLWATSVGEQFF. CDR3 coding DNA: TGTGCCAGCAGTTTATGGGCGACAAGTGTGGGTGAGCAGTTCTTC.

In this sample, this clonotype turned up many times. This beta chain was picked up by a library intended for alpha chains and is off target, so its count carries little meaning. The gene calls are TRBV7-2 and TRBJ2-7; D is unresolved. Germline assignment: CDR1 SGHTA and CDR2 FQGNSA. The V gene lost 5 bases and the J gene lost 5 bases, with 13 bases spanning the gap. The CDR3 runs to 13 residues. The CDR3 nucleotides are TGTGCCAGCAGCCCCCCAGCAGCCGACGAGCAGTACTTC. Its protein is CASSPPAADEQYF.

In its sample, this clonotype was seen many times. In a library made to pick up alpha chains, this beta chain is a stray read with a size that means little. CDR3 sequence: CASSWDRATYNEQFF. The CDR3 DNA reads as TGTGCCAGCAGCTGGGACAGGGCCACCTACAATGAGCAGTTCTTC. This chain connects TRBV11-1 to TRBJ2-1, with 9 bases fitting TRBD1. The germline V gene has CDR1 SGHAT and CDR2 FQDESV (reference sequence). This CDR3 comprises 15 residues. After removal of 4 bases from V and 2 bases from J, the junction contained 3 bases not matched to a gene.

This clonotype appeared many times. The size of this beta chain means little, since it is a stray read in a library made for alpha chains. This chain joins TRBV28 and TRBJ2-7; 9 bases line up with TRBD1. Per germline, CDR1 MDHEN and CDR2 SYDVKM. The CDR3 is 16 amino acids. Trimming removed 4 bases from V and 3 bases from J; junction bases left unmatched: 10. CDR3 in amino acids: CASSSPVGQGHYEQYF. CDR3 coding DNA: TGTGCCAGCAGTTCACCGGTCGGACAGGGGCACTACGAGCAGTACTTC.

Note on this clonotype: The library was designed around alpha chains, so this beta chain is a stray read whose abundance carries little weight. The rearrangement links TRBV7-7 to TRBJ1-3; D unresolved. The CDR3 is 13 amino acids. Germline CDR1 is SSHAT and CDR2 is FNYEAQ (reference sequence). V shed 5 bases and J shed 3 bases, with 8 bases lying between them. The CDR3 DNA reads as TGTGCCAGCAGCGTAGGGCTTGGAAACACCATATATTTT. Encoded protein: CASSVGLGNTIYF.

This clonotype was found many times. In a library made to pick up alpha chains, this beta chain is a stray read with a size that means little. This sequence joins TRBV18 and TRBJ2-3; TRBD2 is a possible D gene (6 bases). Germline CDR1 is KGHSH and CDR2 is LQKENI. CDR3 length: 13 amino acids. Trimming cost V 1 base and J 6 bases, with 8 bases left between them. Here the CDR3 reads CASSPLRGDTQYF. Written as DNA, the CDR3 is TGTGCCAGCTCACCACTACGGGGGGATACGCAGTATTTT.

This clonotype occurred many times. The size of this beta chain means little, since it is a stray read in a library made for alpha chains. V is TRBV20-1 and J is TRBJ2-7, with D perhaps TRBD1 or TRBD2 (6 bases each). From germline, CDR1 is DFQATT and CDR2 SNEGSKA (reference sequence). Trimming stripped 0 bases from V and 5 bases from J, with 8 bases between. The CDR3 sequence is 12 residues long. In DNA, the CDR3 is TGCAGTGCTAGAGATAGGGGGGACGAGCAGTACTTC. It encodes CSARDRGDEQYF.

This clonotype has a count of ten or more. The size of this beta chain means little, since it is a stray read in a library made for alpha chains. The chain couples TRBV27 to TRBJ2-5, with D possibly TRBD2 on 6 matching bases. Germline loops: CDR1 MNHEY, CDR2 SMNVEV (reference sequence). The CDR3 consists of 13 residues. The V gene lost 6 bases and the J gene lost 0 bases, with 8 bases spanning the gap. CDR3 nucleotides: TGTGCCAGCAGGAGGGACTACCAAGAGACCCAGTACTTC. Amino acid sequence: CASRRDYQETQYF.

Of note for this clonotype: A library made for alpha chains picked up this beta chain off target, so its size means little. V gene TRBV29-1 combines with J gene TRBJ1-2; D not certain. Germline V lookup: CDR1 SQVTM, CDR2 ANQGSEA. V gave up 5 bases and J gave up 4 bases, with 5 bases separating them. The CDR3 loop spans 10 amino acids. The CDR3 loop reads CSVLSYGYTF. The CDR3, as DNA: TGCAGCGTTTTATCCTATGGCTACACCTTC.

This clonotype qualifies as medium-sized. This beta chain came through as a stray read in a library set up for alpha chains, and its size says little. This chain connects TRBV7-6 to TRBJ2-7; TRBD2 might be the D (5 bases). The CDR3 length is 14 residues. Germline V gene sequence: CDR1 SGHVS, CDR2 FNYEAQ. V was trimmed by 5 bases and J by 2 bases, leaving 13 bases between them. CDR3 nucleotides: TGTGCCAGCAGCCGGACTGAGAACACCTACGAGCAGTACTTC. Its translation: CASSRTENTYEQYF.

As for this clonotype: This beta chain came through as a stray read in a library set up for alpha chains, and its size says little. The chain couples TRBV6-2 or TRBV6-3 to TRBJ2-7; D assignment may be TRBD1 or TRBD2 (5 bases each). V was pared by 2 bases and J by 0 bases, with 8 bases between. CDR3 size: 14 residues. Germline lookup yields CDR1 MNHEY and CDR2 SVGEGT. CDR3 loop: CASSYRDGSYEQYF. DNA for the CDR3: TGTGCCAGCAGTTACCGGGACGGCTCCTACGAGCAGTACTTC.

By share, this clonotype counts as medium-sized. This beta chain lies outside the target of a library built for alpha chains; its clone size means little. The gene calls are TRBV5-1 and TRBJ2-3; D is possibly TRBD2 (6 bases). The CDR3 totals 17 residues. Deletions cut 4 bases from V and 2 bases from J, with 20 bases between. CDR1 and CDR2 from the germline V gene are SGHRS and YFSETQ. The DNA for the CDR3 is TGCGCCAGCAGCGTCCTCCGGGACTCCACAACCACAGATACGCAGTATTTT. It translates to CASSVLRDSTTTDTQYF.

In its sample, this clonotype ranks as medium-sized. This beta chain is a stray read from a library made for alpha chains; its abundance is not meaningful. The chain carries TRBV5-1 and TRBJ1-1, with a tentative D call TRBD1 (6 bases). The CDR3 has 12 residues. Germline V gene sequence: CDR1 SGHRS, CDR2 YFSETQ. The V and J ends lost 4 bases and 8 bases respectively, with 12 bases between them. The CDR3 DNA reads TGCGCCAGCAGCCCAACAGGGCTGGAAGCTTTCTTT. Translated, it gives CASSPTGLEAFF.

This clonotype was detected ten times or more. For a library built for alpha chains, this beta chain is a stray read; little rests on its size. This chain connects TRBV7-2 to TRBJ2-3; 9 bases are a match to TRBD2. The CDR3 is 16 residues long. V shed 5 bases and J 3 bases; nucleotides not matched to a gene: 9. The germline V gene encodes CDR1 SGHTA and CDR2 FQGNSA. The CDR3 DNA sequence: TGTGCCAGCAGCCCAAGGGTAGCGGGAGAAACAGATACGCAGTATTTT. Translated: CASSPRVAGETDTQYF.

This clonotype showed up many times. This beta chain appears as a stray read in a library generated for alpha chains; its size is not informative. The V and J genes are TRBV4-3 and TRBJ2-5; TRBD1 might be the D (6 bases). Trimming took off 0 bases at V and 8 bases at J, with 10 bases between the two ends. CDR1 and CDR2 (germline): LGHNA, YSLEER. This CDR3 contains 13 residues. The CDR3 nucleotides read TGCGCCAGCAGCCAAGAACCTGGGGGCACCCAGTACTTC. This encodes CASSQEPGGTQYF.

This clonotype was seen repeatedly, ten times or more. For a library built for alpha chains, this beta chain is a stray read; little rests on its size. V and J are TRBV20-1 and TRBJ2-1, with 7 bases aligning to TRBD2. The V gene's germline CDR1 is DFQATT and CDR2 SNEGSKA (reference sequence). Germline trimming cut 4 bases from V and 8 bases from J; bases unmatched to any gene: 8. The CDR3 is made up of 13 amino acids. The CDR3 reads CSAMAGVAHEQFF. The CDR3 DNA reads TGCAGTGCTATGGCGGGAGTTGCCCATGAGCAGTTCTTC.